This T cell receptor beta chain came from a study of cytomegalovirus exposure and HLA in healthy donors. Overall study findings and caveats: Reportedly, a later analysis found an Asian-associated ancestry cluster had fewer N-insertions than the approximately 700-donor mean. Cytomegalovirus-associated status was assigned to about 180 TCR beta chains.

Vbeta (60) and Jbeta (13) primers were used in the PCR. Method: immunoSEQ multiplex PCR; TCRdb's copy keeps in-frame clones and lacks some. The sample comprises about 190,000 clones, approximately 75% of which are singletons, and more than 4.5% rests with the top ten. As for this clone: Its specificity is unknown.

J gave up 0 bases and V 10 bases, and 6 bases lay outside the gene matches. From germline, CDR1 is LNHDA and CDR2 SQIVND (reference sequence). There are 14 residues in the CDR3. Input material: PBMCs. The sequence was collected from a man younger than 45 in good health and CMV-seropositive. V is TRBV19 and J is TRBJ1-5; the match to TRBD1 covers 7 bases. CDR3 protein: CAISRQGSNQPQHF. In nucleotides, the CDR3 is TGTGCCATTTCTAGACAGGGTAGCAATCAGCCCCAGCATTTT.